The next 6 T cell receptor beta chains were all read from a single sample in a study of shared clonotypes between healthy human individuals. Sequenced by immunoSEQ multiplex PCR; TCRdb stores in-frame clones only, minus some. The table records some 2,500,000 clones, approximately 93% of them present only once. The sample taken for sequencing was naive CD4+ T cells from PBMCs. The subset here: CD45RA+ positively selected. The receptors were sampled from a man aged 18-30 years in good health. Some clones in this sample may be carry-over from other donors' samples.

The chain combines TRBV7-3 with TRBJ2-6; 8 positions agree with TRBD1. The CDR3 contains 19 residues. Trimming took 4 bases from V and 0 from J; bases not matched to a gene: 11. Germline assignment: CDR1 SGHTA and CDR2 FQGTGA. The CDR3 sequence is CASSWTGILMGSGANVLTF. DNA of the CDR3: TGTGCCAGCAGCTGGACAGGGATTCTCATGGGCTCTGGGGCCAACGTCCTGACTTTC.

The chain recombines TRBV15 with TRBJ1-5, with D perhaps TRBD1 (5 bases). With 5 bases removed from V and 4 bases from J, the gap between germline ends came to 15 bases. From germline, CDR1 is LNHNV and CDR2 YYDKDF (reference sequence). This CDR3 is built from 15 residues. The chain's CDR3 is CATSPGQGGNQPQHF. The DNA for the CDR3 is TGTGCCACCAGCCCGGGGCAGGGCGGTAATCAGCCCCAGCATTTT.

The J gene is TRBJ2-7, the V gene TRBV28; tentative D call: TRBD2 (6 bases). There are 17 residues in the CDR3. Trimming removed 6 bases from V and 0 bases from J, with 21 bases in between. In germline, CDR1 is MDHEN, CDR2 SYDVKM. The CDR3 bases are TGTGCCAGCAGAGCCCGCCGGGGACTCCTTATCTCCTACGAGCAGTACTTC. This translates into CASRARRGLLISYEQYF. Drawing the rest from reference TRBV28 and TRBJ2-7, the complete variable domain is DVKVTQSSRYLVKRTGEKVFLECVQDMDHENMFWYRQDPGLGLRLIYFSYDVKMKEKGDIPEGYSVSREKKERFSLILESASTNQTSMYLCASRARRGLLISYEQYFGPGTRLTVT.

This clone was found a few times. The sample carries other DNA sequences with the same CDR3. CDR3 loop: CASSLLQANTEAFF. CDR3 in DNA: TGCGCCAGCAGCTTGTTACAGGCGAACACTGAAGCTTTCTTT. This chain joins TRBV5-1 and TRBJ1-1; D perhaps matches TRBD1 (5 bases). This CDR3 contains 14 residues. Per germline, CDR1 SGHRS and CDR2 YFSETQ. Trimming removed 1 base at V and 1 base at J, with 8 bases between.

This chain connects TRBV6-5 to TRBJ2-7; D ambiguous. The CDR3 contains 14 residues. Trimming cost V 0 bases and J 6 bases, with 12 bases left between them. The V gene's germline CDR1 is MNHEY and CDR2 SVGAGI. The CDR3: CASSYSWGSGEQYF. CDR3 DNA sequence: TGTGCCAGCAGTTACTCATGGGGATCAGGCGAGCAGTACTTC.

The genes are TRBV14 and TRBJ1-1; maybe TRBD1 (5 bases). This CDR3 has 15 residues. V dropped 5 bases and J dropped 0 bases, with 13 bases sitting between them. Germline V CDR1 and CDR2: SGHDN, FVKESK. The CDR3 sequence is CASSAGGTVNTEAFF. For the CDR3, the DNA is TGTGCCAGCAGCGCAGGCGGGACGGTGAACACTGAAGCTTTCTTT.